The 6 T cell receptor beta chains below all came from one sample that was sequenced in a study of cytomegalovirus exposure and HLA in healthy donors. The PCR was carried out with 60 Vbeta primers and 13 Jbeta primers. Repertoires were generated with immunoSEQ multiplex PCR, while TCRdb's copy carries only in-frame clones and drops some. Altogether 110,000 to 150,000 clones are present, about a tenth being singletons, with the ten largest covering roughly 1.9%. Sequencing was done on a sample of PBMCs. These receptor sequences come from a male donor in good health and CMV-seronegative.

This clone was counted a few times. This chain links TRBV27 with TRBJ1-5; no reliable D call. Trimming stripped 3 bases from V and 5 bases from J, with 8 bases between. This CDR3 contains 13 residues. CDR1 is MNHEY and CDR2 is SMNVEV in the germline V gene (reference sequence). As DNA, the CDR3 is TGTGCCAGCAGTTTGAGTGGAGATCAGCCCCAGCATTTT. Amino acids: CASSLSGDQPQHF.

This chain links TRBV5-1 with TRBJ2-7, with TRBD1 identical over 7 bases. This CDR3 region has 13 residues. CDR1 SGHRS and CDR2 YFSETQ come from the germline V gene. V was pared by 4 bases and J by 4 bases, with 5 bases of the junction left unmatched. The CDR3 sequence: CASSARQGYEQYF. The CDR3 coding sequence is TGCGCCAGCAGCGCCAGACAGGGATACGAGCAGTACTTC.

This clone turned up a few times. V and J are TRBV6-5 and TRBJ1-5, with D possibly TRBD1 on 6 matching bases. V gave up 10 bases and J gave up 0 bases, with 13 bases separating them. Germline assignment: CDR1 MNHEY and CDR2 SVGAGI. CDR3 size: 14 residues. CDR3: CATLGQYSNQPQHF. In DNA form, the CDR3 reads TGTGCCACCCTAGGACAGTATAGCAATCAGCCCCAGCATTTT.

The V gene is TRBV25-1, the J gene TRBJ2-2; TRBD2 is a possible D gene (6 bases). Germline assignment: CDR1 MGHDK and CDR2 SYGVNS. With 3 bases removed from V and 4 bases from J, the gap between germline ends came to 12 bases. This CDR3 has 15 amino acids. This CDR3 reads CASSDAGKGTGELFF. The CDR3 coding sequence is TGTGCCAGCAGTGATGCGGGGAAGGGCACCGGGGAGCTGTTTTTT.

The chain couples TRBV7-3 to TRBJ1-1; no reliable D call. V was pared by 5 bases and J by 4 bases, with 11 bases between. This CDR3 is 13 amino acids long. The germline V gene encodes CDR1 SGHTA and CDR2 FQGTGA. CDR3 region: CASSPGSGTEAFF. The CDR3, as DNA: TGTGCCAGCAGCCCCGGTTCGGGCACTGAAGCTTTCTTT.

The V call is TRBV7-8, the J call TRBJ2-3; 9 positions match TRBD1. The CDR3 length is 16 residues. The germline gives CDR1 SGHVS, CDR2 FQNEAQ. Trimming at V came to 1 base and at J to 3 bases, leaving 5 bases not matched to a gene. CDR3 DNA: TGTGCCAGCAGCTTAGACAGGGGGCGGCGGACAGATACGCAGTATTTT. The encoded protein is CASSLDRGRRTDTQYF. Full variable domain (rest looked up from reference TRBV7-8 and TRBJ2-3): GAGVSQSPRYKVAKRGQDVALRCDPISGHVSLFWYQQALGQGPEFLTYFQNEAQLDKSGLPSDRFFAERPEGSVSTLKIQRTQQEDSAVYLCASSLDRGRRTDTQYFGPGTRLTVL.